Below are 5 T cell receptor beta chains sequenced from a single sample in a study of human T cells and chemical hapten exposure. Time point here: patch test 2, 6 weeks after DPC sensitization. The treatment denotes: therapeutic diphenylcyclopropenone sensitization with weekly scalp DPC. Using its own MiXCR run on the RACE reads, TCRdb lists one record per CDR3 protein. The sample lists about 140,000 distinct CDR3 sequences, approximately 12% occurring once. The input for sequencing was whole blood, taken in connection with sensitization to the hapten diphenylcyclopropenone (DPC). Receptor source: a woman between 45 and 65 years old with alopecia areata. Some clones in this sample may be carry-over from other donors' samples.

This clonotype was seen many times. The gene calls are TRBV29-1 and TRBJ2-1; 13 bases fit TRBD2. The CDR3 runs to 16 residues. Germline lookup yields CDR1 SQVTM and CDR2 ANQGSEA. Unmatched junction bases numbered 7, after V lost 4 bases and J lost 4 bases. The CDR3 region has the DNA TGCAGCGTTGCTCTCTGGACTAGCGGGAGTTACAATGAGCAGTTCTTC. As protein: CSVALWTSGSYNEQFF.

Notes on this clonotype: This could be a read error, since a much larger clone is one nucleotide away. The chain links TRBV7-2 to TRBJ2-1; 8 bases line up with TRBD2. V gave up 5 bases and J gave up 2 bases; unmatched junction bases: 2. From germline, CDR1 is SGHTA and CDR2 FQGNSA. This CDR3 is 14 amino acids long. The CDR3 DNA follows: TGTGCCAGCAGCCCGGGACTAGCCTACAATGAGCAGTTCTTC. Encoded protein: CASSPGLAYNEQFF.

This clonotype was detected only a few times. Here the CDR3 omits its conserved ending phenylalanine or tryptophan, so a read error is the likely source. CDR3: CSAIRPLGNGELFC. The CDR3 nucleotides read TGCAGTGCTATCAGGCCCCTTGGGAACGGGGAGCTGTTTTGT. The chain carries TRBV20-1 and TRBJ2-2; D is unresolved. The CDR3 runs 14 residues. Germline CDR1 reads DFQATT; CDR2 reads SNEGSKA (reference sequence). The V gene lost 4 bases and the J gene lost 7 bases, with 16 bases spanning the gap.

This chain links TRBV7-2 with TRBJ2-6; the D gene is possibly TRBD1 (5 bases). The ends were cut back, 3 bases at V and 4 bases at J, with 13 bases in the middle. The CDR3 is 16 residues long. The germline V gene has CDR1 SGHTA and CDR2 FQGNSA. This CDR3 is CASSFSQGSGANVLTF. In nucleotides, the CDR3 is TGTGCCAGCAGCTTCAGCCAGGGCTCAGGGGCCAACGTCCTGACTTTC.

This clonotype was picked up many times. The chain carries TRBV21-1 and TRBJ1-1; the table's TRBD1 call for D was not verified on the DNA. TRBV21-1 is designated a pseudogene. This CDR3 contains 14 residues. CDR3 DNA: TGTGCCAGCAGCAAATTAACCCGGGGCACTGAAGCTTTCTTT. Translated, it gives CASSKLTRGTEAFF.